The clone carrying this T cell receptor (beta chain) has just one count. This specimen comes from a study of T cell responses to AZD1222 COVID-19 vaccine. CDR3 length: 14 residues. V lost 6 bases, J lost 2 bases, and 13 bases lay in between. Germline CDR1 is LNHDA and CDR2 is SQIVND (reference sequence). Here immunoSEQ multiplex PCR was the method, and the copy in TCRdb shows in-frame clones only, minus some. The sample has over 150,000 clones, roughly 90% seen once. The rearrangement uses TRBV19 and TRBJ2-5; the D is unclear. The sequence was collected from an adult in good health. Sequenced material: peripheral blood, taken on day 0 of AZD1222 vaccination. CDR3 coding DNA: TGTGCCAGTAGCCCTAGGAGTCGACAAGAGACCCAGTACTTC. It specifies CASSPRSRQETQYF.